This T cell receptor (beta chain) was sequenced for a study of control samples from healthy donors and cancer patients. Profiled with immunoSEQ multiplex PCR; TCRdb holds only in-frame clones, not every one. The sample yields 120,000 to 150,000 clones, over 85% seen once. This TCR was recovered from a man aged 18-30 years in good health. The sequenced sample consisted of blood.

CDR3 residues: CASSFTGGSGDTQYF. CDR3 coding DNA: TGTGCCAGCAGTTTTACCGGGGGCTCCGGCGATACGCAGTATTTT. The chain links TRBV6-5 to TRBJ2-3; tentatively, D is TRBD1 or TRBD2 (6 bases each). The CDR3 covers 15 residues. The V and J ends lost 4 bases and 6 bases respectively, with 17 bases between them. In germline, CDR1 is MNHEY, CDR2 SVGAGI.